The following is a TCR beta chain sequence with its context. Its antigen is unknown. This sample is drawn from a study of Graves' ophthalmopathy and Graves' hyperthyroidism. The study's findings and limits: Ophthalmopathy and stable hyperthyroidism were discriminated by a 13-signature model, with over 85% sensitivity and 80% to 84% specificity.

Per the germline V gene, CDR1 is SGHRS and CDR2 is YFSETQ. The CDR3 is made up of 13 amino acids. With 7 bases removed from V and 7 bases from J, the gap between germline ends came to 15 bases. Where ophthalmopathy was present, donors had moderate-to-severe activity, CAS ≥3, NOSPECS ≥4 and duration under 3 months. The authors amplified TCR beta CDR3 regions from RNA transcripts. First-round RT-PCR employed HTBI primers, with a second-round multiplex PCR after it. TCRdb re-analysed the multiplex PCR reads in MiXCR, keeping a single row per CDR3 protein. This table has around 51,000 distinct CDR3 sequences, about 50% appearing once.

The source material was peripheral blood. The rearrangement uses TRBV5-1 and TRBJ1-3, with unresolved D. This receptor was obtained from an adult man with Graves' ophthalmopathy. The CDR3 nucleotides read TGCGCCAGCGCCCCAACGACGGGTAACACCATATATTTT. It translates to CASAPTTGNTIYF.